These T cell receptor beta chains were read from a single sample in a study of T-cell reconstitution after alpha-beta-depleted transplantation in children. From the PCR reads, TCRdb called clonotypes with MiXCR, one entry per CDR3 protein. In the table there are around 400,000 distinct CDR3 sequences, roughly 11% of which are singletons. The sequenced sample was PBMCs from the stem cell graft donor, obtained from the stem cell graft. Receptors were obtained from a human donor who donated a stem cell graft to a child with acute myeloid leukemia. Each CDR3 is given with its conserved first and last residue. D genes are given only for firm matches. Clone sizes are given selectively: once, few, many, or a class where the clone is expanded.

NA	12	TRBV9	NA	TRBJ2-1	CASSVATGDQFF	TGTGCCAGCAGCGTAGCAACGGGAGATCAGTTCTTC
many	13	TRBV7-9	NA	TRBJ2-3	CASGTQGTDTQYF	TGTGCCAGCGGGACGCAGGGCACAGATACGCAGTATTTT
few	18	TRBV7-8	NA	TRBJ1-4	CASSLYPQLRTTNEKLFF	TGTGCCAGCAGCTTATACCCACAGCTCAGAACGACTAATGAAAAACTGTTTTTT
NA	13	TRBV29-1	NA	TRBJ1-5	CSVGEGRDQPQHF	TGCAGCGTGGGGGAGGGAAGAGATCAGCCCCAGCATTTT
NA	16	TRBV5-1	NA	TRBJ1-6	CASSRDNGQKNSPLHF	TGCGCCAGCAGCCGCGATAACGGACAGAAAAATTCACCCCTCCACTTT
NA	16	TRBV29-1	TRBD1	TRBJ2-5	CSVEKGGTGSQETQYF	TGCAGCGTTGAAAAGGGCGGGACAGGGAGCCAAGAGACCCAGTACTTC
few	13	TRBV18	NA	TRBJ1-6	CASSDSVNSPLHF	TGTGCCAGCTCAGATTCGGTGAATTCACCCCTCCACTTT
few	15	TRBV24-1	NA	TRBJ2-1	CATSDQTGSYNEQFF	TGTGCCACCAGCGACCAAACAGGGTCTTACAATGAGCAGTTCTTC
few	18	TRBV27	NA	TRBJ1-1	CASSLSVLGRLRGTEAFF	TGTGCCAGCAGTTTATCGGTATTAGGGCGCCTAAGAGGGACTGAAGCTTTCTTT
NA	15	TRBV3-1	TRBD1	TRBJ1-2	CASSPATGGGYGYTF	TGTGCCAGCAGCCCCGCGACAGGGGGCGGCTATGGCTACACCTTC
NA	12	TRBV7-2	NA	TRBJ2-1	CASSPERNEQFF	TGTGCCAGCAGCCCCGAAAGAAATGAGCAGTTCTTC
once	13	TRBV7-6	NA	TRBJ1-4	CASSRGENGKLFF	TGTGCCAGCAGCCGCGGCGAAAACGGCAAACTGTTTTTT
few	17	TRBV5-6	TRBD1	TRBJ2-3	CASSLAGLQGATDTQYF	TGTGCCAGCAGCTTGGCCGGGCTTCAGGGGGCAACAGATACGCAGTATTTT
few	14	TRBV19	TRBD1	TRBJ1-3	CASSSTGQGNTIYF	TGTGCCAGTAGTTCGACGGGACAGGGAAACACCATATATTTT
once	17	TRBV6-1	NA	TRBJ2-4	CASSELLWGSQGGSWYF	TGTGCCAGCAGTGAACTTTTGTGGGGATCCCAAGGTGGATCGTGGTACTTC
few	15	TRBV20-1	NA	TRBJ1-5	CSASPALGSNQPQHF	TGCAGTGCTAGTCCCGCACTCGGGAGCAATCAGCCCCAGCATTTT
few	14	TRBV5-1	NA	TRBJ2-3	CASSLVQGSDTQYF	TGCGCCAGCAGCTTGGTCCAGGGGTCAGATACGCAGTATTTT
NA	15	TRBV12-3/TRBV12-4	NA	TRBJ2-7	CASSLTSQNPYEQYF	TGTGCCAGCAGTTTAACTAGCCAAAACCCCTACGAGCAGTACTTC
few	14	TRBV20-1	NA	TRBJ2-7	CSARGMGLNYEQYF	TGCAGTGCTAGGGGCATGGGACTGAATTACGAGCAGTACTTC
NA	15	TRBV5-1	TRBD1	TRBJ1-5	CASSLMGQLNQPQHF	TGCGCCAGCAGCTTGATGGGACAGCTCAATCAGCCCCAGCATTTT
many	15	TRBV7-2	NA	TRBJ2-7	CASSFRAGYTYEQYF	TGTGCCAGCAGCTTCCGTGCGGGTTACACCTACGAGCAGTACTTC
NA	13	TRBV29-1	NA	TRBJ1-1	CSGKTGGNTEAFF	TGCAGCGGGAAGACGGGGGGGAACACTGAAGCTTTCTTT
NA	15	TRBV20-1	NA	TRBJ2-6	CSARRGSSGANVLTF	TGCAGTGCTAGACGCGGAAGCTCTGGGGCCAACGTCCTGACTTTC
NA	14	TRBV7-8	TRBD2	TRBJ2-5	CASSPREGKETQYF	TGTGCCAGCAGCCCCAGGGAGGGGAAAGAGACCCAGTACTTC
few	13	TRBV20-1	TRBD2	TRBJ2-1	CSAERGVGNEQFF	TGCAGTGCCGAGCGGGGGGTTGGCAATGAGCAGTTCTTC
NA	18	TRBV6-1	TRBD1	TRBJ1-2	CASSHGTAHQLANYGYTF	TGTGCCAGCAGCCACGGGACAGCACATCAGCTAGCTAACTATGGCTACACCTTC
NA	16	TRBV11-2	TRBD2	TRBJ2-1	CASSSLAGGIYNEQFF	TGTGCCAGCAGCTCATTAGCGGGGGGGATTTACAATGAGCAGTTCTTC
NA	17	TRBV10-2	NA	TRBJ2-4	CASSELGWGEQPNIQYF	TGCGCCAGCAGTGAGCTCGGTTGGGGGGAGCAGCCCAACATTCAGTACTTC
NA	15	TRBV9	TRBD1	TRBJ2-7	CASSETGTGGDEQYF	TGTGCCAGCAGCGAAACCGGGACAGGGGGCGACGAGCAGTACTTC
few	14	TRBV5-1	NA	TRBJ2-1	CASSAWDTYNEQFF	TGCGCCAGCAGTGCTTGGGACACATACAATGAGCAGTTCTTC
many	12	TRBV29-1	NA	TRBJ1-2	CSVILDSYGYTF	TGCAGCGTAATCCTGGACAGCTATGGCTACACCTTC
NA	14	TRBV7-9	TRBD2	TRBJ2-2	CANGLVPNTGELFF	TGTGCCAACGGACTAGTTCCCAACACCGGGGAGCTGTTTTTT
NA	12	TRBV11-3	NA	TRBJ2-7	CASSEGGQAQYF	TGTGCCAGCAGCGAAGGAGGCCAGGCTCAGTACTTC
few	18	TRBV29-1	TRBD2	TRBJ2-7	CSVEEGGGGLATSYEQYF	TGCAGCGTTGAAGAGGGAGGAGGGGGACTAGCAACCTCCTACGAGCAGTACTTC
NA	17	TRBV20-1	TRBD2	TRBJ2-1	CSARVRLAESSYNEQFF	TGCAGTGCTAGAGTCAGACTAGCGGAAAGCTCCTACAATGAGCAGTTCTTC
few	14	TRBV20-1	NA	TRBJ2-6	CSASGGSGANVLTF	TGCAGTGCTAGCGGAGGGTCTGGGGCCAACGTCCTGACTTTC
few	18	TRBV5-1	TRBD2	TRBJ2-5	CASSSGIAGGPGLETQYF	TGCGCCAGCAGCTCCGGAATAGCGGGAGGGCCGGGCCTTGAGACCCAGTACTTC
NA	15	TRBV9	TRBD1	TRBJ2-7	CASSVLGTGAYEQYF	TGTGCCAGCAGCGTCCTCGGGACAGGGGCCTACGAGCAGTACTTC
many	13	TRBV2	NA	TRBJ2-5	CASSAREFETQYF	TGTGCCAGCAGTGCCCGAGAGTTTGAGACCCAGTACTTC
few	11	TRBV20-1	NA	TRBJ2-7	CSATDNYEQYF	TGCAGTGCTACTGACAACTACGAGCAGTACTTC
NA	16	TRBV7-9	TRBD1	TRBJ2-1	CASSLGVGTGGNEQFF	TGTGCCAGCAGCTTAGGGGTTGGGACAGGGGGGAATGAGCAGTTCTTC
NA	12	TRBV2	NA	TRBJ2-3	CASSELADTQYF	TGTGCCAGCAGTGAACTAGCCGATACGCAGTATTTT
few	13	TRBV12-3/TRBV12-4	NA	TRBJ2-1	CASSLALGGEQFF	TGTGCCAGCAGTTTAGCGCTCGGCGGGGAGCAGTTCTTC
NA	11	TRBV20-1	NA	TRBJ2-1	CSAPRAIGQFF	TGCAGTGCCCCCCGGGCCATTGGGCAGTTCTTC
NA	16	TRBV7-6	NA	TRBJ2-3	CASSSGMGLGTDTQYF	TGTGCCAGCAGCTCGGGGATGGGACTTGGCACAGATACGCAGTATTTT